The next 8 T cell receptor beta chains were all read from a single sample in a study of T cells in localized non-small cell lung cancer. The protocol was immunoSEQ multiplex PCR, while the TCRdb copy is restricted to in-frame clones and leaves out a portion. This sample has about 30,000 clones, with around 94% found just once. The specimen comprised peripheral blood, sampled before any cancer treatment. The receptor set was obtained from a woman aged 40 to 75 with stage I lung adenocarcinoma.

The V call is TRBV7-9, the J call TRBJ2-3; the D gene is possibly TRBD1 (6 bases). Germline assignment: CDR1 SEHNR and CDR2 FQNEAQ (reference sequence). This CDR3 comprises 14 residues. Trimming stripped 3 bases from V and 1 base from J, with 8 bases between. CDR3 loop: CASSFQGRTDTQYF. The DNA of the CDR3 is TGTGCCAGCAGCTTCCAGGGGCGCACAGATACGCAGTATTTT.

The rearrangement uses TRBV27 and TRBJ1-2; D not certain. CDR1 and CDR2 from the germline V gene are MNHEY and SMNVEV (reference sequence). V dropped 3 bases and J dropped 7 bases, with 6 bases sitting between them. The CDR3 contains 11 residues. The CDR3 loop is CASSFEGGYTF. CDR3 nucleotide sequence: TGTGCCAGCAGTTTTGAGGGTGGCTACACCTTC.

This chain connects TRBV7-9 to TRBJ1-2; possible D gene TRBD1, 5 bases. Trimming took off 3 bases at V and 4 bases at J, with 15 bases between the two ends. CDR3 size: 15 residues. Germline V CDR1 and CDR2: SEHNR, FQNEAQ (reference sequence). The DNA for the CDR3 is TGTGCCAGCAGCTTCTTAGGGGTCAGGCCCTATGGCTACACCTTC. Its protein is CASSFLGVRPYGYTF.

This rearrangement joins TRBV5-6 to TRBJ1-4; the D is unclear. V gave up 0 bases and J gave up 5 bases, with 8 bases separating them. The germline V gene has CDR1 SGHDT and CDR2 YYEEEE. This CDR3 region has 14 residues. This CDR3 is CASSLGRKNEKLFF. DNA for the CDR3: TGTGCCAGCAGCTTGGGCAGGAAAAATGAAAAACTGTTTTTT.

The chain couples TRBV5-1 to TRBJ2-5; the D gene is possibly TRBD2 (7 bases). The CDR3 totals 14 residues. Germline CDR1 SGHRS, CDR2 YFSETQ. Deletions cut 6 bases from V and 3 bases from J, with 15 bases between. DNA of the CDR3: TGCGCCAGCATGGGGGGGGCAGTCGAAGAGACCCAGTACTTC. Translated: CASMGGAVEETQYF.

The gene calls are TRBV28 and TRBJ1-1; 7 bases are shared with TRBD1. The CDR3 is made up of 16 amino acids. With V trimmed by 2 bases and J by 4 bases, 10 bases remained unmatched. Germline V gives CDR1 MDHEN, CDR2 SYDVKM. CDR3 sequence (DNA): TGTGCCAGCAGTTTAGGGGTGAGGGGGCCGAGCACTGAAGCTTTCTTT. It yields the protein CASSLGVRGPSTEAFF.

The chain recombines TRBV9 with TRBJ2-3; D may be TRBD1 (6 bases). Germline V gives CDR1 SGDLS, CDR2 YYNGEE. With 0 bases removed from V and 2 bases from J, the gap between germline ends came to 10 bases. The CDR3 has 15 residues. The CDR3 sequence: CASSVVGTYTDTQYF. The CDR3 bases are TGTGCCAGCAGCGTAGTTGGGACATACACAGATACGCAGTATTTT. The entire variable domain, with the rest obtained from reference TRBV9 and TRBJ2-3, is as follows: DSGVTQTPKHLITATGQRVTLRCSPRSGDLSVYWYQQSLDQGLQFLIQYYNGEERAKGNILERFSAQQFPDLHSELNLSSLELGDSALYFCASSVVGTYTDTQYFGPGTRLTVL.

This rearrangement joins TRBV2 to TRBJ2-1, with 10 bases identical to TRBD2. CDR3 length: 16 residues. Germline assignment: CDR1 SNHLY and CDR2 FYNNEI. Trimming cost V 4 bases and J 8 bases; bases outside gene matches: 11. CDR3 protein: CASSVLGWLAGDEQFF. The CDR3 DNA reads as TGTGCCAGCAGTGTGTTAGGTTGGCTAGCGGGGGATGAGCAGTTCTTC. The whole variable domain, remainder taken from reference TRBV2 and TRBJ2-1, is EPEVTQTPSHQVTQMGQEVILRCVPISNHLYFYWYRQILGQKVEFLVSFYNNEISEKSEIFDDQFSVERPDGSNFTLKIRSTKLEDSAMYFCASSVLGWLAGDEQFFGPGTRLTVL.